These 10 T cell receptor beta chains share one sample of origin, sequenced in a study of sequential checkpoint blockade in melanoma. Treatment given: randomized to nivolumab then ipilimumab (arm A) or the reverse (arm B). The assay was immunoSEQ multiplex PCR, and TCRdb's table has in-frame clones only and misses some. The sample gives 15,000 to 20,000 clones, around two thirds of which show up once; about 22% is in the top ten. The sample consisted of CD8+ T cells sorted from blood (inferred from file names), taken from a patient given nivolumab and ipilimumab in sequence. The receptors come from a human donor with melanoma.

The chain links TRBV7-9 to TRBJ2-7; 8 nucleotides agree with TRBD2. V shed 1 base, J shed 3 bases, and the junction held 5 bases outside the gene matches. Germline V gives CDR1 SEHNR, CDR2 FQNEAQ (reference sequence). The CDR3 is made up of 15 amino acids. The CDR3 loop is CASSLERGGVYEQYF. The CDR3 region has the DNA TGTGCCAGCAGCTTAGAACGGGGGGGGGTCTACGAGCAGTACTTC.

V and J are TRBV6-4 and TRBJ2-7; TRBD1 aligns across 9 bases. The CDR3 contains 13 residues. The V and J ends lost 4 bases and 5 bases, in that order; junction bases with no gene match: 3. CDR1 and CDR2 (germline): MRHNA, SNTAGT. The CDR3 sequence: CASSAGTGHEQYF. The CDR3 DNA is TGTGCCAGCAGTGCCGGGACAGGGCACGAGCAGTACTTC.

This clone was picked up a small number of times. This chain uses TRBV10-3 with TRBJ1-4; D unclear. The V and J ends lost 4 bases and 8 bases respectively, with 14 bases between them. The germline V gene encodes CDR1 ENHRY and CDR2 SYGVKD. The CDR3 spans 14 residues. CDR3 protein: CAISVGLGGEKLFF. The CDR3 DNA follows: TGTGCCATCAGTGTCGGGCTGGGAGGCGAAAAACTGTTTTTT.

This clone has only a few counts. The J gene is TRBJ2-7, the V gene TRBV5-4; 11 bases align to TRBD2. After removal of 3 bases from V and 4 bases from J, the junction contained 6 bases not matched to a gene. Per the germline V gene, CDR1 is SGHNT and CDR2 is YYREEE (reference sequence). CDR3 length: 15 amino acids. The CDR3, as DNA: TGTGCCAGCAGCTCCGGGACTAGCGGACTTTACGAGCAGTACGTC. It is translated as CASSSGTSGLYEQYV.

The chain combines TRBV7-8 with TRBJ1-5; D not certain. The CDR3 runs to 15 residues. Germline loops: CDR1 SGHVS, CDR2 FQNEAQ. V lost 0 bases and J 6 bases, leaving 12 bases between the germline ends. CDR3 nucleotide sequence: TGTGCCAGCAGCTTAGCGCTAGTGCTAGGTCAGCCCCAGCATTTT. It codes for CASSLALVLGQPQHF.

This sequence joins TRBV19 and TRBJ1-5, with 8 bases aligning to TRBD1. Looked up from germline, CDR1 is LNHDA and CDR2 is SQIVND (reference sequence). The CDR3 length is 14 residues. J gave up 6 bases and V 7 bases, and 8 bases lay outside the gene matches. The CDR3 coding sequence is TGTGCCAGTACCCGACAGGGGCTGATTCAGCCCCAGCATTTT. Translating it yields CASTRQGLIQPQHF.

The chain combines TRBV7-3 with TRBJ1-1; the D gene is possibly TRBD1 (5 bases). The ends were cut back, 4 bases at V and 3 bases at J, with 15 bases in the middle. Germline CDR1 SGHTA, CDR2 FQGTGA. The CDR3 runs to 15 residues. CDR3 loop: CASSSRPGRDTEAFF. As DNA, the CDR3 is TGTGCCAGCAGCTCCCGCCCAGGGAGGGACACTGAAGCTTTCTTT.

The rearrangement joins TRBV10-2 to TRBJ1-1, with 10 nucleotides matching TRBD1. The CDR3 runs 13 residues. The ends lost 8 bases at V and 4 bases at J; junction bases unmatched: 4. Germline V gene data show CDR1 as WSHSY and CDR2 as SAAADI. This CDR3 is CASHWTGGTEAFF. Written as DNA, the CDR3 is TGCGCCAGCCATTGGACAGGGGGCACTGAAGCTTTCTTT.

The rearrangement links TRBV2 to TRBJ2-2; TRBD2 aligns across 16 bases. J gave up 6 bases and V 6 bases, and 1 base lay outside the gene matches. The CDR3 is 15 residues long. Per the germline V gene, CDR1 is SNHLY and CDR2 is FYNNEI. Here the CDR3 DNA reads TGTGCCAGCAGGGGGACTAGCGGGGGGGCCGGGGAGCTGTTTTTT. It encodes CASRGTSGGAGELFF.

The rearrangement joins TRBV27 to TRBJ2-1; D not certain. The length of the CDR3 is 13 residues. The ends were cut back, 2 bases at V and 5 bases at J, with 7 bases in the middle. Germline V gene sequence: CDR1 MNHEY, CDR2 SMNVEV (reference sequence). This chain's CDR3 is CASSLGTNNEQFF. The DNA for the CDR3 is TGTGCCAGCAGTTTAGGAACTAACAATGAGCAGTTCTTC.